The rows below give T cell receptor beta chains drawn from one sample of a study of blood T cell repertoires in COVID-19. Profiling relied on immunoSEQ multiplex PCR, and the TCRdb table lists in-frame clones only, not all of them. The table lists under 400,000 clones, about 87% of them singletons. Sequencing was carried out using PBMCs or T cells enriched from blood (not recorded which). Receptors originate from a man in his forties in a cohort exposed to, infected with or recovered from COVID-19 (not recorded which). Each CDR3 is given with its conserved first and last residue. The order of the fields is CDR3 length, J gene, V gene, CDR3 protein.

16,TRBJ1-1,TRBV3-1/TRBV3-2,CASSQGGAGQGREAFF
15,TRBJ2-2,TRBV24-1,CATSDSTANTGELFF
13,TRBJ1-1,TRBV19,CASSMERVGEAFF
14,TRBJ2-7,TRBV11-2,CASSLGLTTYEQYF
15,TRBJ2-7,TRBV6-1,CASSDGTVRTYEQYF
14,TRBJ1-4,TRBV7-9,CASSWQLTNEKLFF
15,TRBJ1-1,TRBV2,CASRPGQGATTEAFF
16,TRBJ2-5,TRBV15,CATSRDALALQETQYF
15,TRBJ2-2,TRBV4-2,CASSGSGRNTGELFF
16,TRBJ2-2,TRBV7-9,CASSPRSGGELGELFF
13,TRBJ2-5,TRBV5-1,CASSLEGVETQYF
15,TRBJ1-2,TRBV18,CASSPLSEGLDGYTF
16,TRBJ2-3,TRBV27,CASSLLAGVGSDTQYF
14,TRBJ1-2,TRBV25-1,CASSRGQASYGYTF
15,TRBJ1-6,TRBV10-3,CAISGEGPRNSPLHF
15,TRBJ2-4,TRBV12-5,CASGLGRLAKNIQYF
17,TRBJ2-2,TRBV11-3,CASSLVRSASAVGELFF
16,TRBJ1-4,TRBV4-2,CASSQQAGQGAEKLFF
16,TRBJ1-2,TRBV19,CASSRDRGPRNYGYTF
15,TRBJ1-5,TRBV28,CASRTRDRGVQPQHF
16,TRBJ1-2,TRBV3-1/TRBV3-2,CASSQALYGGPYGYTF
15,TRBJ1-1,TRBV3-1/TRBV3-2,CASSQGQGLNTEAFF
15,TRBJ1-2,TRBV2,CASSAPNREYYGYTF
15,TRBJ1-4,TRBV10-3,CATRTAGNVNEKLFF
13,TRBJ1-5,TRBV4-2,CASSQERFQPQHF
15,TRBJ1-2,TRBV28,CASSSSGTGDYGYTF
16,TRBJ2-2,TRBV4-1,CASSQGSGRAVGELFF
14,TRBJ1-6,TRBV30,CAWTGTGGSSPLHF
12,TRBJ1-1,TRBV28,CASSFQMAEAFF
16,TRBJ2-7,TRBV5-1,CASSRNPGTSAYEQYF
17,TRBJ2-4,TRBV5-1,CASSLGLAQGAKNIQYF
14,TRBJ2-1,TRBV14,CASSLQGANNEQFF
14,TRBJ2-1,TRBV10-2,CASDSGLAGNEQFF
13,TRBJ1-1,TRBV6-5,CASSYSMVGKAFF
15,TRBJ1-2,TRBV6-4,CASSRDRGLDYGYTF
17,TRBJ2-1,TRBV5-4,CASSPTPGIEFSNEQFF
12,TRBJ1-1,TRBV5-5,CASTRDSTEAFF